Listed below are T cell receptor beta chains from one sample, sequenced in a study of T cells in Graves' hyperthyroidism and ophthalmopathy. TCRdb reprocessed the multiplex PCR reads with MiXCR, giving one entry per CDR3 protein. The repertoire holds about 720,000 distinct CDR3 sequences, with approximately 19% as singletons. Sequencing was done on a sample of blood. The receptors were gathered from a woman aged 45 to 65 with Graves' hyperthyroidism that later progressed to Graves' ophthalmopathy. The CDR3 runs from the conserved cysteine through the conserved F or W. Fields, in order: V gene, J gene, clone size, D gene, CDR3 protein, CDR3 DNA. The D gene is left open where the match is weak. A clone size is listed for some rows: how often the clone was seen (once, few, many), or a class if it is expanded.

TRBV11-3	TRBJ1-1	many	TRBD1	CASSKGQDRQEAFF	TGTGCCAGCAGCAAAGGACAGGATCGTCAAGAAGCTTTCTTT
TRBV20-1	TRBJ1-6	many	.	CSARESPRGAVGSPLHF	TGCAGTGCTAGAGAAAGTCCCCGGGGGGCAGTTGGTTCACCCCTCCACTTT
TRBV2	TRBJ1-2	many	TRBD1	CASSRTGRSGYTF	TGTGCCAGCAGTAGGACAGGGCGAAGTGGCTACACCTTC
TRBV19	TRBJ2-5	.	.	CASSWVGSLQYF	TGTGCCAGTAGCTGGGTAGGGAGTCTCCAGTACTTC
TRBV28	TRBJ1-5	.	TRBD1	CASIQGAWNQPQHF	TGTGCCAGCATACAGGGGGCTTGGAATCAGCCCCAGCATTTT
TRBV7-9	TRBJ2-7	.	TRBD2	CASSSGGELEQYF	TGTGCCAGCAGCTCGGGAGGGGAGCTCGAGCAGTACTTC
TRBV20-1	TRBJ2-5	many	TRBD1	CSARDRQETQYF	TGCAGTGCTCGGGACAGACAAGAGACCCAGTACTTC
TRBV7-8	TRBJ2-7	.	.	CASSLVPSSYEQYF	TGTGCCAGCAGCTTAGTTCCGAGCTCCTACGAGCAGTACTTC
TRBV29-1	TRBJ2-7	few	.	CSVGQGHEQYF	TGCAGCGTTGGTCAGGGTCACGAGCAGTACTTC
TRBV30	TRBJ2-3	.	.	CAWSLRTVRGTDTQYF	TGTGCCTGGAGTTTAAGGACGGTACGAGGCACAGATACGCAGTATTTT
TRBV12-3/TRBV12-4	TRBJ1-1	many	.	CASSSDGDSTEAFF	TGTGCCAGCAGTTCCGACGGAGATTCCACTGAAGCTTTCTTT
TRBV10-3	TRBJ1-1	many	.	CAISSQGPNTEAFF	TGTGCCATCAGTAGCCAGGGGCCGAACACTGAAGCTTTCTTT
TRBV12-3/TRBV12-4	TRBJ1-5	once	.	CASSLGSAPRLQHF	TGTGCCAGCAGTTTAGGGTCAGCCCCCCGGCTCCAGCATTTT
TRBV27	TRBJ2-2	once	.	CASTGGGTGELFF	TGTGCCAGCACCGGGGGCGGGACCGGGGAGCTGTTTTTT
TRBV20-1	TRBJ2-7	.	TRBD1	CSVRDRFSYEQYF	TGCAGTGTTCGGGACAGGTTTTCCTACGAGCAGTACTTC
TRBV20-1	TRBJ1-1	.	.	CSARVTTLTFF	TGCAGTGCTAGAGTAACCACTCTGACTTTCTTT
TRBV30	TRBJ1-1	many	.	CAWTPRGDTEAFF	TGTGCCTGGACTCCACGGGGGGACACTGAAGCTTTCTTT
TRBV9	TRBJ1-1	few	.	CASSGQTGNTEAFF	TGTGCCAGCAGCGGACAGACAGGGAACACTGAAGCTTTCTTT
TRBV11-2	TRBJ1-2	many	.	CASSLGVGRYGYTF	TGTGCCAGCAGCTTAGGCGTAGGGAGATATGGCTACACCTTC
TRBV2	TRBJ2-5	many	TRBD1	CASSEREGTEYF	TGTGCCAGCAGTGAAAGAGAGGGGACAGAGTACTTC
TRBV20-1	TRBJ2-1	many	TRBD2	CSSFGGGEISYNEQFF	TGCAGTAGTTTCGGGGGGGGCGAAATCTCCTACAATGAGCAGTTCTTC
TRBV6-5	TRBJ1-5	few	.	CASSYSAGSNQPQHF	TGTGCCAGCAGTTACTCGGCAGGTTCGAATCAGCCCCAGCATTTT
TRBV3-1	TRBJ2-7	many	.	CASSPRLEGGYEQYF	TGTGCCAGCAGCCCCAGGTTAGAGGGGGGCTACGAGCAGTACTTC